This T cell receptor (beta chain) is from a study of PD-L1 blockade in urothelial cancer. Study details: Blood samples had a median of around 150,000 T cells.

Trimming removed 0 bases from V and 2 bases from J; junction bases left unmatched: 6. The CDR3 loop spans 17 amino acids. Germline assignment: CDR1 SGHTS and CDR2 YDEGEE. Profiling relied on immunoSEQ multiplex PCR, and the TCRdb table lists in-frame clones only, not all of them. The sample carries roughly 67,000 clones, approximately 86% recorded once. This sample's time point: pretreatment peripheral blood. The source was PBMCs, collected around atezolizumab (anti-PD-L1) treatment. This TCR was sampled from a man aged 60-69 years with urothelial cancer. The rearrangement links TRBV5-8 to TRBJ2-1, with 9 bases identical to TRBD2. The CDR3 loop is CASSLASGAIPYNEQFF. Here the CDR3 DNA reads TGTGCCAGCAGCTTGGCTAGCGGGGCCATACCCTACAATGAGCAGTTCTTC.